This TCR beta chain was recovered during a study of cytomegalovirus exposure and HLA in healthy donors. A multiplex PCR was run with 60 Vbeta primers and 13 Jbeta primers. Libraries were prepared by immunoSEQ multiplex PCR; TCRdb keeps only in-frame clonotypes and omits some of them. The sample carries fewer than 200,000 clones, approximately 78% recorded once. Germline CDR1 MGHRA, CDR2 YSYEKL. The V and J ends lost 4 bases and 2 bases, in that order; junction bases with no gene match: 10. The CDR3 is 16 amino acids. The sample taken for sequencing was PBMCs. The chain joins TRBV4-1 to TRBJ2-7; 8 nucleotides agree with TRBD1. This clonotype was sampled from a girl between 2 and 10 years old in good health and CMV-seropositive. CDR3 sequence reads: CASSRGPGQAPYEQYF. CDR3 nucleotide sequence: TGCGCCAGCAGCCGGGGCCCGGGACAGGCACCCTACGAGCAGTACTTC.